The text below deals with one TCR beta chain. Its antigen is not identified. This sample is part of a study of OX40 agonist ivuxolimab in advanced cancers. Looking at the study overall: A partial response was reached by three patients: one with hepatocellular carcinoma and two with cutaneous melanoma.

Libraries were prepared by immunoSEQ multiplex PCR; TCRdb keeps only in-frame clonotypes and omits some of them. The sample includes about 76,000 clones, about 87% of them seen just once. Study-wide results and caveats: Partial responders treated at 0.1-3.0 mg/kg exhibited clonal expansion among the lowest measured.

The material sequenced was CD4+ or CD8+ T cells sorted from blood, taken in a trial of the OX40 agonist ivuxolimab. The receptor comes from an adult with an advanced solid tumor such as melanoma, head and neck, liver or kidney cancer.

This CDR3 reads CASSFGSRTATGELFF. The CDR3 nucleotides read TGCGCCAGCAGTTTTGGGAGCAGGACGGCCACCGGGGAGCTGTTTTTT. The V gene is TRBV5-1, the J gene TRBJ2-2; maybe TRBD2 (5 bases). The V gene's germline CDR1 is SGHRS and CDR2 YFSETQ. The V end was cut by 5 bases, the J end by 4 bases, with 18 bases between. This CDR3 spans 16 amino acids. Full variable domain (rest looked up from reference TRBV5-1 and TRBJ2-2): KAGVTQTPRYLIKTRGQQVTLSCSPISGHRSVSWYQQTPGQGLQFLFEYFSETQRNKGNFPGRFSGRQFSNSRSEMNVSTLELGDSALYLCASSFGSRTATGELFFGEGSRLTVL.